The clone carrying this TCR beta chain was seen more than once but under ten times. Its antigen is currently unknown. These data belong to a study of T cell repertoires in cytomegalovirus infection. Study observations and caveats: CMV carriers with the relevant HLA were identified by cumulative public TCR beta family frequency.

TCRdb used MiXCR to reprocess the reads, holding one entry per CDR3 protein. This table holds fewer than 950,000 distinct CDR3 sequences, 30% to 35% found once. Here the sequenced sample was cultured CD8+ T cells from PBMCs, taken from culture after CMV antigen stimulation. The clonotype originates from a human donor in good health (CMV status not recorded). Some clones in this sample may be carry-over from other donors' samples.

In DNA form, the CDR3 reads TGTGCCAGCAGTGAGCCAGGTATTCAGCCCCAGCATTTT. Translating it yields CASSEPGIQPQHF. J is TRBJ1-5 and V is TRBV6-1; the D is unclear. V lost 3 bases to trimming and J lost 6 bases, with 9 bases between them. CDR1 is MNHNS, CDR2 SASEGT, per germline. The CDR3 spans 13 residues.